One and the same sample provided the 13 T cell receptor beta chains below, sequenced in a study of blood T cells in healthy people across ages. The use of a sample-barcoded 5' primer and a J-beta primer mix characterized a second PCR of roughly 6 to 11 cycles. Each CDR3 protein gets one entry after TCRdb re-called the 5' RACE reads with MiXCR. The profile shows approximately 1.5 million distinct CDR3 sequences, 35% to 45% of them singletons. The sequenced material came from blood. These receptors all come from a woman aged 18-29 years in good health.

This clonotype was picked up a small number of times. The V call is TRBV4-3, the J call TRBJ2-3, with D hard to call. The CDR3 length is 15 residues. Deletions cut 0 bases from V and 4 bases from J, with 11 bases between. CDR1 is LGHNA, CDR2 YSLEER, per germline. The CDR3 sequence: CASSQDQTFPDTQYF. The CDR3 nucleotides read TGCGCCAGCAGCCAAGATCAGACATTTCCAGATACGCAGTATTTT.

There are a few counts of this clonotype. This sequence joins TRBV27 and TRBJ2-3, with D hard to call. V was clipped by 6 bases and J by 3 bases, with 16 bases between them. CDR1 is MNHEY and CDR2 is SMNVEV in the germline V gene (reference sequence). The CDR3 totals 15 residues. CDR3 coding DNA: TGTGCCAGCAGGAATAAGATCCCGGTTACAGATACGCAGTATTTT. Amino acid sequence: CASRNKIPVTDTQYF.

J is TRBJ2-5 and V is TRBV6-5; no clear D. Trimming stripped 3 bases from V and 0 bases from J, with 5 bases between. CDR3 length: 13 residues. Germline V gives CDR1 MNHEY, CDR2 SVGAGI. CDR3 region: CASSYQYQETQYF. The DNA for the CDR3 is TGTGCCAGCAGTTATCAGTACCAAGAGACCCAGTACTTC.

CDR3 coding DNA: TGCGCCAGCAGCCCCGAAGGGGCCCTATACAATGAGCAGTTCTTC. It encodes CASSPEGALYNEQFF. The chain employs TRBV5-1 and TRBJ2-1, with a possible D match to TRBD1 (5 bases). CDR1 and CDR2 (germline): SGHRS, YFSETQ. CDR3 length equals 15 residues. Trimming removed 4 bases at V and 4 bases at J, with 15 bases between.

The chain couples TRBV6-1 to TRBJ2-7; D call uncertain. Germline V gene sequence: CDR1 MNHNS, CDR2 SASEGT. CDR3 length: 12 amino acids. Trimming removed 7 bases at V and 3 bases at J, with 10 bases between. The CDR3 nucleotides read TGTGCCAGCAAACGATCATTCTACGAGCAGTACTTC. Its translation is CASKRSFYEQYF.

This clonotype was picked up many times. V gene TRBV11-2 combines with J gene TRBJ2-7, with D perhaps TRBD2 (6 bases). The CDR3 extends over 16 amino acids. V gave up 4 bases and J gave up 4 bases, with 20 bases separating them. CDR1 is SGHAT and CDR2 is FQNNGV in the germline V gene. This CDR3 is CASSSIRTGVLYEQYF. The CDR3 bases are TGTGCCAGCAGCTCAATCCGCACGGGGGTTTTGTACGAGCAGTACTTC.

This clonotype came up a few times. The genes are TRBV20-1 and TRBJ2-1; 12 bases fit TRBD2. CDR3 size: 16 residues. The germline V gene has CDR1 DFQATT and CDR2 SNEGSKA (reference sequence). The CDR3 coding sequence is TGCAGCGTAAGTTTGATGACTAGCGGGAGAATGAATGAGCAGTTCTTC. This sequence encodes CSVSLMTSGRMNEQFF.

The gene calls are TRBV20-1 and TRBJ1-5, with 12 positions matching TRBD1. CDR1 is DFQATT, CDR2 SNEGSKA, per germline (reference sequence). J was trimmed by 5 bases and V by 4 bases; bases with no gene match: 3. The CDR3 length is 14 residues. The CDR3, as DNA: TGCAGTGCTAAGGGACAGGGGGCCTATCAGCCCCAGCATTTT. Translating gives CSAKGQGAYQPQHF.

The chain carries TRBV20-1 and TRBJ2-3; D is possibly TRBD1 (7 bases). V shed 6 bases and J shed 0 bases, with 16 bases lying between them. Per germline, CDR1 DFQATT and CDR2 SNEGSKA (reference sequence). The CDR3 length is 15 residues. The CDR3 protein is CSATPTGTSTDTQYF. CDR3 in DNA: TGCAGTGCCACCCCGACAGGGACTAGCACAGATACGCAGTATTTT.

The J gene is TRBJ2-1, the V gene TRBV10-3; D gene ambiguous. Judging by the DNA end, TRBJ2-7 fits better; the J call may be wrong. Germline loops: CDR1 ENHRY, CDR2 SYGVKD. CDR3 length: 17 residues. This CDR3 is CAISEPGRHKTYNEQYF. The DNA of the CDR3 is TGTGCCATCAGTGAGCCCGGTAGACATAAGACCTACAATGAGCAGTACTTC.

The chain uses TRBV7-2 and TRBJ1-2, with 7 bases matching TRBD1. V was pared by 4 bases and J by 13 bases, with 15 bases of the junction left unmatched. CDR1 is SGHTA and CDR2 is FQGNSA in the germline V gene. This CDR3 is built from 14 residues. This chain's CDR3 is CASSSVGTAPAFTF. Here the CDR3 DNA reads TGTGCCAGCAGCTCAGTAGGGACAGCCCCTGCTTTCACCTTC.

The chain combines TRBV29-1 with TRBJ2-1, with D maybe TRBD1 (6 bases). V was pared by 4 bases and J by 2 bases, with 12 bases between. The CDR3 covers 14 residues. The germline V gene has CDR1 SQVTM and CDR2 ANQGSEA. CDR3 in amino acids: CSVVPRGTYNEQFF. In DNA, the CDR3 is TGCAGCGTTGTCCCCAGGGGAACCTACAATGAGCAGTTCTTC.

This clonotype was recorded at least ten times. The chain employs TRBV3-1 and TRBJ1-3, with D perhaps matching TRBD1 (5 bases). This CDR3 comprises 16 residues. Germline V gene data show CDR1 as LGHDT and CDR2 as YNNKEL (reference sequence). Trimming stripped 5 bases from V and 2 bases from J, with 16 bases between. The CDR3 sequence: CASSATQLGAGNTIYF. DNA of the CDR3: TGTGCCAGCAGCGCTACCCAGTTGGGGGCTGGAAACACCATATATTTT.